The 4 T cell receptor beta chains in this list originate from one sample, sequenced in a study of T-cell memory formation after mild COVID-19 (dated by TCRdb to the early 2020s). Libraries were made using 5' RACE. Reads for this sample came from an Illumina NovaSeq 6000. TCRdb reprocessing: public reads trimmed at Q25 with fastp, clones called with MiXCR, in-frame beta chains kept. A single entry per CDR3 protein holds the most common genes and DNA from its merged rows. The sample table lists about 150,000 distinct CDR3 sequences, roughly 15% of them with a count of one. Less than 15% of the sample rests with the top ten. The sample was PBMCs or a T cell subset sorted from them (not recorded which). The receptors originated from an adult woman who had mild COVID-19 (a few samples of this study predate the infection). The sample titles of this study are shuffled in the database, so cell type and time point are left out; the donor was told from shared clones.

This clonotype was counted only a few times. The CDR3 sequence is CASSNRGANTGELFF. In DNA, the CDR3 is TGCGCCAGCAGCAATAGGGGGGCGAACACCGGGGAGCTGTTTTTT. The chain employs TRBV5-1 and TRBJ2-2, with D perhaps matching TRBD1 or TRBD2 (6 bases each). The CDR3 extends over 15 amino acids. V was trimmed by 4 bases and J by 0 bases, leaving 10 bases between them. The germline V gene encodes CDR1 SGHRS and CDR2 YFSETQ.

V gene TRBV7-2 combines with J gene TRBJ2-7, with D uncertain. The CDR3 runs to 13 residues. Trimming removed 3 bases at V and 0 bases at J, with 6 bases between. Per the germline V gene, CDR1 is SGHTA and CDR2 is FQGNSA. The CDR3 DNA sequence: TGTGCCAGCAGCTTCAAAAGCTCCTACGAGCAGTACTTC. Translating it yields CASSFKSSYEQYF.

This chain's CDR3 is CASRSRGELFF. DNA of the CDR3: TGTGCCAGCAGATCGCGCGGGGAGCTGTTTTTT. The V gene is TRBV12-3 or TRBV12-4, the J gene TRBJ2-2, with D uncertain. The CDR3 sequence is 11 residues long. V lost 6 bases, J lost 7 bases, and 6 bases lay in between.

The chain has TRBV4-1 and TRBJ2-7; TRBD2 matches 7 bases. The length of the CDR3 is 15 residues. The germline V gene encodes CDR1 MGHRA and CDR2 YSYEKL. With 6 bases clipped from V and 3 bases from J, the junction kept 11 bases outside the gene matches. CDR3 bases: TGCGCCAGCAGACAACTGGGAGGGTTCGGCTACGAGCAGTACTTC. It translates to CASRQLGGFGYEQYF.